Presented here are 27 T cell receptor beta chains from one specimen sequenced in a study of OX40 agonist ivuxolimab in advanced cancers. The table came from immunoSEQ multiplex PCR; TCRdb's copy has only in-frame clones and leaves some out. The sample lists more than 25,000 clones; 86% were seen once. The material was CD4+ or CD8+ T cells sorted from blood, obtained in a trial of the OX40 agonist ivuxolimab. The receptors were gathered from an adult with an advanced solid tumor such as melanoma, head and neck, liver or kidney cancer.

The chain links TRBV5-4 to TRBJ2-2; 7 bases match TRBD2. In germline, CDR1 is SGHNT, CDR2 YYREEE (reference sequence). V gave up 4 bases and J gave up 1 base; unmatched junction bases: 4. The length of the CDR3 is 15 residues. CDR3: CASSPGLGNTGELFF. The CDR3 nucleotides read TGTGCCAGCAGCCCCGGACTAGGGAACACCGGGGAGCTGTTTTTT.

This clone appeared a single time. The V call is TRBV2, the J call TRBJ1-2, with D possibly matching TRBD1 (5 bases). Trimming removed 8 bases at V and 4 bases at J, with 14 bases between. This CDR3 is built from 13 residues. From germline, CDR1 is SNHLY and CDR2 FYNNEI. The CDR3 DNA is TGTGCCAGCCAACGGACATTTACCTATGGCTACACCTTC. As protein: CASQRTFTYGYTF.

This chain links TRBV7-9 with TRBJ2-5, with 11 bases that match TRBD2. Germline values: CDR1 SEHNR, CDR2 FQNEAQ (reference sequence). CDR3 length: 17 residues. V dropped 4 bases and J dropped 1; count of bases not matched to a gene: 8. CDR3 DNA sequence: TGTGCCAGCAGCTGGGTGACTAGCGGGACTGGCCAAGAGACCCAGTACTTC. Amino acid sequence: CASSWVTSGTGQETQYF. Full variable domain (rest looked up from reference TRBV7-9 and TRBJ2-5): DTGVSQNPRHKITKRGQNVTFRCDPISEHNRLYWYRQTLGQGPEFLTYFQNEAQLEKSRLLSDRFSAERPKGSFSTLEIQRTEQGDSAMYLCASSWVTSGTGQETQYFGPGTRLLVL.

The chain has TRBV30 and TRBJ2-7; 9 nucleotides line up with TRBD1. V was clipped by 3 bases and J by 5 bases; unmatched bases: 8. CDR3 length equals 14 residues. Germline-derived CDR1 and CDR2 are GTSNPN and SVGIG (reference sequence). The CDR3 loop reads CAWSADRGIDEQYF. The CDR3 region has the DNA TGTGCCTGGAGCGCCGACAGGGGGATCGACGAGCAGTACTTC.

The chain has TRBV9 and TRBJ2-3, with unresolved D. The CDR3 runs to 13 residues. CDR1 SGDLS and CDR2 YYNGEE come from the germline V gene. Trimming removed 0 bases from V and 1 base from J, with 3 bases in between. The CDR3 is CASSVGRTDTQYF. The CDR3 DNA is TGTGCCAGCAGCGTAGGTCGCACAGATACGCAGTATTTT.

This sequence joins TRBV27 and TRBJ2-7, with 7 positions matching TRBD2. The length of the CDR3 is 13 residues. Looked up from germline, CDR1 is MNHEY and CDR2 is SMNVEV (reference sequence). With 5 bases clipped from V and 4 bases from J, the junction kept 5 bases outside the gene matches. CDR3 in amino acids: CASSPPGGYEQYF. For the CDR3, the DNA is TGTGCCAGCAGTCCCCCCGGGGGGTACGAGCAGTACTTC.

This chain links TRBV2 with TRBJ1-6, with 7 bases aligning to TRBD1. Losses at the gene ends were 3 bases for V and 10 bases for J; bases not matched to a gene: 6. The CDR3 spans 14 residues. CDR1 is SNHLY and CDR2 is FYNNEI in the germline V gene. Here the CDR3 reads CASSETGSQSPLHF. The DNA for the CDR3 is TGTGCCAGCAGTGAGACAGGGTCTCAATCACCCCTCCACTTT.

The rearrangement links TRBV7-8 to TRBJ2-2, with 8 bases that match TRBD2. V was clipped by 3 bases and J by 14 bases; unmatched bases: 11. Germline CDR1 reads SGHVS; CDR2 reads FQNEAQ. CDR3 length: 14 amino acids. CDR3 amino acids: CASSFPGLAGSLFF. The CDR3 nucleotides are TGTGCCAGCAGCTTCCCCGGACTAGCAGGGTCCCTGTTTTTT.

This chain links TRBV4-1 with TRBJ2-1, with 10 bases aligning to TRBD2. Germline V gene sequence: CDR1 MGHRA, CDR2 YSYEKL. This CDR3 is built from 15 residues. J lost 9 bases, V lost 0 bases, and 5 bases had no gene match. CDR3 coding DNA: TGCGCCAGCAGCCAAGATGGGATAGCGGGAGGTGAGCAGTTCTTC. Translated, it gives CASSQDGIAGGEQFF.

The chain joins TRBV29-1 to TRBJ2-3, with D possibly being TRBD1 (6 bases). This CDR3 comprises 14 residues. Germline V lookup: CDR1 SQVTM, CDR2 ANQGSEA. The V end was cut by 2 bases, the J end by 3 bases, with 12 bases between. The CDR3 loop is CSVESRGRTDTQYF. Written as DNA, the CDR3 is TGCAGCGTTGAATCCAGGGGTCGGACAGATACGCAGTATTTT.

The chain has TRBV2 and TRBJ2-7; D not resolved. The V end was cut by 2 bases, the J end by 4 bases, with 12 bases between. The CDR3 contains 14 residues. The germline gives CDR1 SNHLY, CDR2 FYNNEI. The CDR3 loop is CASSELQIWYEQYF. The DNA of the CDR3 is TGTGCCAGCAGTGAATTACAGATCTGGTACGAGCAGTACTTC.

This clone was seen once. The chain employs TRBV28 and TRBJ1-1; 11 bases map to TRBD1. V lost 3 bases to trimming and J lost 4 bases; unmatched junction nucleotides: 7. This CDR3 region has 16 residues. Per germline, CDR1 MDHEN and CDR2 SYDVKM. CDR3 region: CASSFWDRGVTTEAFF. The CDR3 region has the DNA TGTGCCAGCAGTTTTTGGGACAGGGGGGTGACCACTGAAGCTTTCTTT.

V is TRBV29-1 and J is TRBJ1-4; the D gene is possibly TRBD1 (5 bases). CDR1 and CDR2 from the germline V gene are SQVTM and ANQGSEA. The CDR3 consists of 14 residues. Trimming shortened V by 3 bases and J by 8 bases, and 16 bases separated the two germline ends. The CDR3 region is CSVETGGWKEKLFF. The CDR3 bases are TGCAGCGTTGAGACTGGGGGATGGAAGGAAAAACTGTTTTTT.

The genes are TRBV7-9 and TRBJ2-2; D is possibly TRBD1 (5 bases). Trimming took 8 bases from V and 0 from J, leaving 13 bases between them. The CDR3 spans 15 residues. Germline lookup yields CDR1 SEHNR and CDR2 FQNEAQ (reference sequence). The CDR3 region has the DNA TGTGCCAGCCACAGGTCTGCGGCGAACACCGGGGAGCTGTTTTTT. Amino acid sequence: CASHRSAANTGELFF.

There are a few counts of this clone. This sequence joins TRBV18 and TRBJ1-1; D unclear. V lost 3 bases and J 3 bases, leaving 11 bases between the germline ends. The length of the CDR3 is 14 residues. Germline V gene lookup returns CDR1 KGHSH and CDR2 LQKENI. CDR3 amino acids: CASSPDGSYTEAFF. Written as DNA, the CDR3 is TGTGCCAGCTCACCGGACGGATCATACACTGAAGCTTTCTTT.

By share, this clone ranks as medium-sized. The CDR3 nucleotides are TGTGCCAGCAGCGTTGGGACTAGGGCCCAGGCTGGCGAGACCCAGTACTTC. Its translation is CASSVGTRAQAGETQYF. The genes are TRBV9 and TRBJ2-5; 8 positions match TRBD2. The germline gives CDR1 SGDLS, CDR2 YYNGEE. This CDR3 is built from 17 residues. Trimming took 2 bases from V and 5 from J; bases not matched to a gene: 14.

The V call is TRBV7-9, the J call TRBJ2-2; D ambiguous. The CDR3 is made up of 14 amino acids. CDR1 SEHNR and CDR2 FQNEAQ come from the germline V gene (reference sequence). Trimming removed 3 bases at V and 6 bases at J, with 11 bases between. CDR3 DNA sequence: TGTGCCAGCAGCTTCCCCGGGTTTCCCGGGGAGCTGTTTTTT. It is translated as CASSFPGFPGELFF.

This clone has just one count. The chain recombines TRBV27 with TRBJ2-2; 9 bases line up with TRBD2. CDR3 length: 14 amino acids. Losses at the gene ends were 9 bases for V and 6 bases for J; bases not matched to a gene: 8. From germline, CDR1 is MNHEY and CDR2 SMNVEV (reference sequence). This CDR3 reads CASASGNSPGELFF. CDR3 DNA sequence: TGTGCCAGTGCTAGCGGGAACTCGCCCGGGGAGCTGTTTTTT.

The V and J genes are TRBV5-8 and TRBJ2-2; possibly TRBD2 for D (5 bases). V shed 2 bases and J shed 7 bases, with 6 bases lying between them. The CDR3 sequence is 12 residues long. Germline loops: CDR1 SGHTS, CDR2 YDEGEE. The CDR3 DNA is TGTGCCAGCAGCTTCGGGGTCGGGGAGCTGTTTTTT. Its translation: CASSFGVGELFF.

This rearrangement joins TRBV4-2 to TRBJ2-1; 9 positions match TRBD2. Germline assignment: CDR1 LGHNA and CDR2 YNFKEQ. After removal of 1 base from V and 2 bases from J, the junction contained 0 bases not matched to a gene. The CDR3 is 15 residues long. Written as DNA, the CDR3 is TGTGCCAGCAGCCAAGTAGCGGGGGCCTACAATGAGCAGTTCTTC. This gives the protein CASSQVAGAYNEQFF.

This chain connects TRBV7-9 to TRBJ2-1; TRBD1 aligns across 7 bases. There are 15 residues in the CDR3. Losses at the gene ends were 5 bases for V and 6 bases for J; bases not matched to a gene: 10. Per germline, CDR1 SEHNR and CDR2 FQNEAQ (reference sequence). DNA of the CDR3: TGTGCCAGCAGCGCCCGGGCAGGGGGATTCAATGAGCAGTTCTTC. Protein product: CASSARAGGFNEQFF.

This chain connects TRBV19 to TRBJ2-1, with TRBD2 matching over 10 bases. With 9 bases clipped from V and 4 bases from J, the junction kept 18 bases outside the gene matches. The CDR3 contains 18 residues. Germline loops: CDR1 LNHDA, CDR2 SQIVND (reference sequence). The CDR3 DNA reads as TGTGCCAGCAAGGAAGGGATAGCGGGAGGTGGAGGGTACAATGAGCAGTTCTTC. The encoded protein is CASKEGIAGGGGYNEQFF.

The chain recombines TRBV18 with TRBJ2-2; D perhaps matches TRBD2 (5 bases). From germline, CDR1 is KGHSH and CDR2 LQKENI. V was trimmed by 3 bases and J by 4 bases, leaving 15 bases between them. This CDR3 has 16 residues. The CDR3 bases are TGTGCCAGCTCACCTCCGTCCGGGGTGGGCACCGGGGAGCTGTTTTTT. It is translated as CASSPPSGVGTGELFF.

The gene calls are TRBV27 and TRBJ1-2; the D is unclear. This CDR3 has 13 amino acids. Germline loops: CDR1 MNHEY, CDR2 SMNVEV (reference sequence). The V and J ends lost 10 bases and 5 bases respectively, with 17 bases between them. In nucleotides, the CDR3 is TGTGCCACCAAGAGGACCGGATGGTATGGCTACACCTTC. Protein product: CATKRTGWYGYTF.

V gene TRBV9 combines with J gene TRBJ1-1; 7 bases are shared with TRBD1. V lost 3 bases, J lost 8 bases, and 4 bases stayed unmatched. Looked up from germline, CDR1 is SGDLS and CDR2 is YYNGEE. This CDR3 spans 12 amino acids. CDR3 coding DNA: TGTGCCAGCAGCGCAAGACAGGGCGAAGCTTTCTTT. Its protein is CASSARQGEAFF. Filled out from reference TRBV9 and TRBJ1-1, the complete variable domain reads DSGVTQTPKHLITATGQRVTLRCSPRSGDLSVYWYQQSLDQGLQFLIQYYNGEERAKGNILERFSAQQFPDLHSELNLSSLELGDSALYFCASSARQGEAFFGQGTRLTVV.

This clone appeared many times. This chain uses TRBV5-1 with TRBJ2-7, with 11 positions matching TRBD2. Unmatched junction bases numbered 3, after V lost 4 bases and J lost 3 bases. The length of the CDR3 is 14 residues. From germline, CDR1 is SGHRS and CDR2 YFSETQ. The CDR3 loop is CASSPGLAGYEQYF. The DNA of the CDR3 is TGCGCCAGCAGCCCCGGACTAGCGGGCTACGAGCAGTACTTC.

The chain combines TRBV6-4 with TRBJ2-3, with TRBD1 identical over 7 bases. Germline assignment: CDR1 MRHNA and CDR2 SNTAGT. The V gene end was trimmed by 4 bases and the J gene end by 0 bases; junction bases not matched to a gene: 1. This CDR3 spans 14 amino acids. The chain's CDR3 is CASSGGQSTDTQYF. CDR3 bases: TGTGCCAGCAGTGGGGGACAGAGCACAGATACGCAGTATTTT.